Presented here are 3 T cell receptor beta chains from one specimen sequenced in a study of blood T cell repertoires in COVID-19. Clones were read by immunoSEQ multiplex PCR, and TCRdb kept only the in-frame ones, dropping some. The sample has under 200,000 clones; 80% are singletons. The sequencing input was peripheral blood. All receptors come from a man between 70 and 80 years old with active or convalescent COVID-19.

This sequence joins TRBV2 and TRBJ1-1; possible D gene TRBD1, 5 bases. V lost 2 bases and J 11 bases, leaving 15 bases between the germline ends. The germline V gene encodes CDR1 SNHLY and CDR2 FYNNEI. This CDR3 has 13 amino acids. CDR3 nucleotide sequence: TGTGCCAGCAGTGAAACGGAGCAGGGTCGGGCTTTCTTT. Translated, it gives CASSETEQGRAFF.

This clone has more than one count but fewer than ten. The CDR3 region has the DNA TGTGCCAGCAGTTACTCCCCCGGGGAGGGAGACTATGGCTACACCTTC. Translation: CASSYSPGEGDYGYTF. The V and J genes are TRBV6-5 and TRBJ1-2; D remains ambiguous. This CDR3 is built from 16 residues. Germline V lookup: CDR1 MNHEY, CDR2 SVGAGI. V lost 0 bases and J 3 bases, leaving 14 bases between the germline ends.

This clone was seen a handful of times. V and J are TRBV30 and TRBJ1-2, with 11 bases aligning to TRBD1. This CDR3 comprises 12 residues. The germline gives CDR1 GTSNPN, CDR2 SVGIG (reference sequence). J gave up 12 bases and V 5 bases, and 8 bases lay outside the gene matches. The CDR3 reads CAWGGQGAFHTF. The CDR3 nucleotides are TGTGCCTGGGGCGGACAGGGGGCTTTCCACACCTTC. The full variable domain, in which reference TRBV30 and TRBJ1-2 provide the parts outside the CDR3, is SQTIHQWPATLVQPVGSPLSLECTVEGTSNPNLYWYRQAAGRGLQLLFYSVGIGQISSEVPQNLSASRPQDRQFILSSKKLLLSDSGFYLCAWGGQGAFHTFGSGTRLTVV.